This TCR beta chain was identified during a study of early T cells in non-severe SARS-CoV-2 infection. Study-wide results and limits: Comparison of clonotypes with VDJdb favored anti-spike CD8 responses while missing private and CD4 specificities.

This clonotype was seen many times. Its cognate antigen is unknown. Each cDNA molecule carried a unique molecular identifier. TCRdb analysed the 5' RACE reads with MiXCR anew, one entry per CDR3 protein. The repertoire includes about 59,000 distinct CDR3 sequences, 11% of them detected once, and around 1.8% sits in the top ten. Losses at the gene ends were 5 bases for V and 6 bases for J; bases not matched to a gene: 17. The CDR3 consists of 18 residues. CDR1 is KGHSH and CDR2 is LQKENI in the germline V gene. Sequenced input: whole blood. The chain carries TRBV18 and TRBJ2-7; TRBD2 aligns across 12 bases. This clonotype was obtained from an adult who was a healthcare worker with PCR-confirmed SARS-CoV-2 infection or an uninfected control (not recorded which). The CDR3 DNA reads as TGTGCCAGCTCAGCTAGCGGGGGGGCCTATACGGATCGCGGCGAGCAGTACTTC. Its translation: CASSASGGAYTDRGEQYF.